This T cell receptor (beta chain) was documented in a study of shared clonotypes between healthy human individuals. Study-wide points: Memory subsets generally showed smaller estimated richness than naive subsets did. Clonotypes shared by all four donors outscored non-shared clonotypes in generation probability.

About this clone itself: Its matching antigen is unknown.

Clones were sequenced by immunoSEQ multiplex PCR, and TCRdb holds only the in-frame ones, with some missing. The table includes over a million clones, approximately 78% detected once. Sequenced material: memory CD4+ T cells from PBMCs. Noted subset: CD45RA-negative fraction. The sequence came from a man aged 18 to 30 in good health. Some clones in this sample may be carry-over from other donors' samples.

Here the CDR3 DNA reads TGTGCCAGCAGCTGGGGACTAGCGGGATCCTACGAGCAGTACTTC. Translated: CASSWGLAGSYEQYF. The V gene is TRBV11-2, the J gene TRBJ2-7; TRBD2 matches 13 bases. The J segment lost 1 base and the V segment lost 4 bases, leaving 1 base of the junction unmatched. The CDR3 has 15 residues. Germline CDR1 and CDR2: SGHAT and FQNNGV.